These T cell receptor beta chains were read from a single sample in a study of T cell changes during pregnancy in multiple sclerosis. The protocol was immunoSEQ multiplex PCR, while the TCRdb copy is restricted to in-frame clones and leaves out a portion. The table lists 90,000 to 120,000 clones, approximately 91% of them singletons. The material was peripheral blood, obtained after pregnancy. The source of these receptors is a female donor with multiple sclerosis, enrolled in a pregnancy study. CDR3s include the opening cysteine and the closing phenylalanine or tryptophan. The D gene is left open where the match is weak. The size field is filled for only some rows; it gives once, few, many or a size class.

>TRBV19|TRBJ1-6|few|NA
CASSIGGYTYNSPLHF
TGTGCCAGTAGTATAGGAGGGTACACCTATAATTCACCCCTCCACTTT
>TRBV6-1|TRBJ1-1|NA|TRBD1
CASRPTGGSEAFF
TGTGCCAGCCGCCCGACAGGGGGAAGTGAAGCTTTCTTT
>TRBV7-6|TRBJ1-1|NA|NA
CAIYPGVNTEAFF
TGTGCCATCTACCCAGGGGTGAACACTGAAGCTTTCTTT
>TRBV10-2|TRBJ2-5|NA|NA
CASTDVGLAPHQETQYF
TGCGCCAGCACCGACGTCGGGCTAGCCCCTCACCAAGAGACCCAGTACTTC
>TRBV9|TRBJ1-1|NA|NA
CASSASGGGVGTEAFF
TGTGCCAGCAGCGCTTCGGGGGGGGGTGTTGGCACTGAAGCTTTCTTT
>TRBV6-5|TRBJ1-2|NA|NA
CASSYVGRDGYTF
TGTGCCAGCAGTTACGTAGGGAGGGATGGCTACACCTTC
>TRBV6-1|TRBJ1-2|NA|TRBD1
CASSEQGADGYTF
TGTGCCAGCAGTGAACAGGGGGCCGATGGCTACACCTTC
>TRBV18|TRBJ1-5|NA|TRBD1
CASSLLPDRGDNQPQHF
TGTGCCAGCTCACTATTGCCGGACAGGGGTGACAATCAGCCCCAGCATTTT
>TRBV4-1|TRBJ2-6|NA|NA
CASNSLASGANVLTF
TGCGCCAGCAATTCTCTGGCCTCTGGGGCCAACGTCCTGACTTTC
>TRBV15|TRBJ2-3|NA|NA
CATSRRVSTDTQYF
TGTGCCACCAGCAGGCGGGTGAGCACAGATACGCAGTATTTT
>TRBV6-1|TRBJ1-5|NA|NA
CASSPHSNQPQHF
TGTGCCAGCAGCCCCCATAGCAATCAGCCCCAGCATTTT
>TRBV12-5|TRBJ1-6|NA|NA
CASGLQGTNSPLHF
TGTGCTAGTGGTTTGCAGGGTACGAATTCACCCCTCCACTTT
>TRBV27|TRBJ1-5|NA|NA
CASSLWASNDQPQHF
TGTGCCAGCAGTTTATGGGCATCGAATGATCAGCCCCAGCATTTT
>TRBV5-5|TRBJ1-1|NA|TRBD1
CASSLTGGVEAFF
TGTGCCAGCAGCTTGACAGGGGGGGTTGAAGCTTTCTTT
>TRBV5-1|TRBJ2-7|NA|NA
CASSLGRGSRYEQYF
TGCGCCAGCAGCTTGGGACGGGGGAGCCGTTACGAGCAGTACTTC
>TRBV11-2|TRBJ1-1|NA|NA
CASSLEFAENTEAFF
TGTGCCAGCAGCTTAGAATTTGCGGAGAACACTGAAGCTTTCTTT
>TRBV19|TRBJ1-2|NA|NA
CASSPPQAPGNGYTF
TGTGCCAGTAGTCCCCCACAGGCCCCCGGCAATGGCTACACCTTC
>TRBV7-9|TRBJ1-1|NA|NA
CASSSDREGDTEAFF
TGTGCCAGCAGCTCGGACCGAGAGGGCGACACTGAAGCTTTCTTT
>TRBV4-1|TRBJ2-1|NA|TRBD2
CASSSPGGLYEQFF
TGCGCCAGCAGTAGCCCGGGGGGGCTCTATGAGCAGTTCTTC
>TRBV5-5|TRBJ1-1|NA|NA
CASSLRGTANTEAFF
TGTGCCAGCAGCTTGAGAGGCACGGCGAACACTGAAGCTTTCTTT
>TRBV10-3|TRBJ2-1|NA|NA
CAIRDKTYNEQFF
TGTGCCATCAGAGACAAGACCTACAATGAGCAGTTCTTC
>TRBV25-1|TRBJ2-6|NA|TRBD1
CATTGVSGANVLTF
TGTGCCACCACAGGGGTCTCTGGGGCCAACGTCCTGACTTTC
>TRBV19|TRBJ2-5|NA|NA
CASNFYGAGETQYF
TGTGCCAGTAACTTTTATGGGGCAGGAGAGACCCAGTACTTC
>TRBV19|TRBJ1-1|NA|NA
CASSGSMNTEAFF
TGTGCCAGTAGTGGGAGTATGAACACTGAAGCTTTCTTT
>TRBV15|TRBJ2-1|NA|TRBD2
CATRGSASGGQQFF
TGTGCCACCAGAGGGTCCGCTAGCGGGGGCCAGCAGTTCTTC
>TRBV15|TRBJ1-6|few|TRBD1
CATSSAGTENSPLHF
TGTGCCACCAGCAGCGCCGGGACAGAGAATTCACCCCTCCACTTT
>TRBV5-6|TRBJ1-1|NA|TRBD1
CASSYPPRTGNTEAFF
TGTGCCAGCAGCTACCCCCCCCGGACAGGGAACACTGAAGCTTTCTTT
>TRBV9|TRBJ1-3|few|NA
CASSGPSSGLSGNTIYF
TGTGCCAGCAGCGGACCCTCCTCGGGTCTCTCTGGAAACACCATATATTTT
>TRBV19|TRBJ2-5|NA|TRBD2
CATSLAGGRETQYF
TGTGCCACCTCACTAGCGGGGGGGCGGGAGACCCAGTACTTC
>TRBV7-6|TRBJ2-3|NA|TRBD1
CASSLAGTGDTQYF
TGTGCCAGCAGCTTAGCTGGGACAGGAGATACGCAGTATTTT
>TRBV6-6|TRBJ2-4|NA|TRBD1
CASSTADRGGDIQYF
TGTGCCAGCAGTACCGCGGACAGGGGAGGGGACATTCAGTACTTC
>TRBV27|TRBJ2-7|NA|TRBD1
CASSTRRSDRGSSYEQYF
TGTGCCAGCAGTACCCGAAGGTCGGACAGGGGGTCTTCCTACGAGCAGTACTTC
>TRBV7-2|TRBJ2-1|NA|NA
CASSSRGREQFF
TGTGCCAGCAGTTCCCGTGGGCGTGAGCAGTTCTTC
>TRBV5-6|TRBJ1-2|NA|NA
CASSARDTANYGYTF
TGTGCCAGCAGCGCCCGGGACACAGCTAACTATGGCTACACCTTC
>TRBV4-2|TRBJ2-3|NA|TRBD2
CASSPSARGVDTQYF
TGTGCCAGCAGCCCCTCGGCGCGGGGGGTCGATACGCAGTATTTT
>TRBV9|TRBJ2-3|NA|TRBD2
CASSVGLAGVEDTQYF
TGTGCCAGCAGCGTAGGGCTAGCGGGGGTTGAGGATACGCAGTATTTT
>TRBV6-1|TRBJ1-4|NA|TRBD1
CASSDLPGQGGEKLFF
TGTGCCAGCAGTGACCTGCCGGGACAGGGTGGAGAAAAACTGTTTTTT
>TRBV19|TRBJ2-3|NA|NA
CASSIVASRFADTQYF
TGTGCCAGTAGTATAGTGGCTAGCCGGTTCGCAGATACGCAGTATTTT
>TRBV27|TRBJ1-2|NA|NA
CASSLSGQNGYTF
TGTGCCAGCAGTTTATCTGGACAGAATGGCTACACCTTC
>TRBV5-8|TRBJ1-1|NA|TRBD1
CASSQLGQGDTEAFF
TGTGCCAGCAGTCAGCTCGGACAGGGCGACACTGAAGCTTTCTTT
>TRBV13|TRBJ1-1|NA|TRBD1
CASSRDRGAFF
TGTGCCAGCAGCCGGGACAGAGGGGCTTTCTTT
>TRBV9|TRBJ2-7|NA|NA
CASSVGLEVYHEQYF
TGTGCCAGCAGCGTAGGACTTGAGGTTTACCACGAGCAGTACTTC
>TRBV6-1|TRBJ2-7|NA|NA
CASSNLRGSEQYF
TGTGCCAGCAGTAACCTGAGGGGGAGCGAGCAGTACTTC
>TRBV27|TRBJ1-5|NA|NA
CASSWGGGMGQPQHF
TGTGCCAGCAGCTGGGGTGGGGGGATGGGTCAGCCCCAGCATTTT
>TRBV6-1|TRBJ2-7|NA|NA
CASLTGLEQYF
TGTGCCAGTTTAACAGGGTTAGAGCAGTACTTC
>TRBV15|TRBJ2-2|NA|TRBD1
CATSNDRGQSGELFF
TGTGCCACCAGCAACGACAGGGGGCAAAGCGGGGAGCTGTTTTTT
>TRBV11-3|TRBJ1-1|NA|NA
CASSPGEGITEAFF
TGTGCCAGCAGCCCGGGGGAGGGTATCACTGAAGCTTTCTTT
>TRBV5-1|TRBJ2-1|NA|TRBD1
CASRRTGGEQFF
TGCGCCAGCAGAAGGACAGGGGGTGAGCAGTTCTTC
>TRBV18|TRBJ2-3|once|TRBD2
CASSLLAGALPDADTQYF
TGTGCCAGCTCACTGCTAGCGGGGGCCCTACCTGACGCAGATACGCAGTATTTT
>TRBV15|TRBJ2-1|NA|NA
CATSRDPPEHNEQFF
TGTGCCACCAGCAGAGATCCACCGGAGCACAATGAGCAGTTCTTC
>TRBV6-1|TRBJ1-5|NA|NA
CASSEGTAANQPQHF
TGTGCCAGCAGTGAAGGGACAGCTGCGAATCAGCCCCAGCATTTT
>TRBV5-1|TRBJ1-3|once|TRBD1
CASSLAGQGNTIYF
TGCGCCAGCAGCTTGGCGGGACAGGGAAACACCATATATTTT
>TRBV21-1|TRBJ2-7|NA|NA
CARERQGRLEQYF
TGTGCCAGGGAGCGACAGGGCCGGCTTGAGCAGTACTTC
>TRBV18|TRBJ2-5|NA|TRBD1
CASSPLGQGFGETQYF
TGTGCCAGCTCACCACTGGGACAGGGGTTCGGCGAGACCCAGTACTTC
>TRBV5-3|TRBJ1-5|NA|TRBD1
CARSAWDRDQPQHF
TGTGCCAGAAGCGCTTGGGACAGGGATCAGCCCCAGCATTTT
>TRBV5-1|TRBJ2-3|NA|NA
CASSLYKLDTQYF
TGCGCCAGCAGCTTGTATAAGCTAGATACGCAGTATTTT
>TRBV19|TRBJ1-3|NA|NA
CASAKGGARPGNTIYF
TGTGCCAGTGCAAAAGGCGGGGCGAGACCTGGAAACACCATATATTTT
>TRBV27|TRBJ1-2|few|TRBD1
CASTPDRVGYTF
TGTGCCAGCACCCCGGACAGGGTGGGCTACACCTTC